The clone carrying this T cell receptor beta chain was picked up one time. Its target is not known. The data originate from a study of cytomegalovirus exposure and HLA in healthy donors. Findings and caveats of the study: Per published accounts, TCR beta sequences correctly predicted the HLA-A and HLA-B alleles of most subjects. Indistinguishability led to the exclusion of some V segments, TRBV6-2 and TRBV6-3 included. A later analysis appeared to link common viral pathogens to several of the most significant clusters. Association of a missense DCLRE1C variant with TCR beta V- and J-gene trimming was reported in a later analysis.

The primer mix had 60 Vbeta and 13 Jbeta primers. The table came from immunoSEQ multiplex PCR; TCRdb's copy has only in-frame clones and leaves some out. The table lists 150,000 to 200,000 clones, roughly 73% of them singletons. Germline CDR1 SGHTA, CDR2 FQGNSA. Losses at the gene ends were 7 bases for V and 0 bases for J; bases not matched to a gene: 4. The CDR3 loop spans 15 amino acids. The sequencing sample was made of PBMCs. The sequence came from a woman in her 40s in good health and CMV-seropositive. This chain uses TRBV7-2 with TRBJ2-2, with 8 bases that match TRBD1. DNA for the CDR3: TGTGCCAGCACCCAGGACAGGGCGAACACCGGGGAGCTGTTTTTT. Amino acids: CASTQDRANTGELFF. The variable domain in full, completed from reference TRBV7-2 and TRBJ2-2, reads GAGVSQSPSNKVTEKGKDVELRCDPISGHTALYWYRQSLGQGLEFLIYFQGNSAPDKSGLPSDRFSAERTGGSVSTLTIQRTQQEDSAVYLCASTQDRANTGELFFGEGSRLTVL.